The rows below give T cell receptor beta chains drawn from one sample of a study of metastatic and nonmetastatic thyroid tumors. TCRdb re-clonotyped the PCR reads via MiXCR. The sample shows fewer than 40,000 clones, 25% to 30% of them seen only once. Sequenced input: blood. The receptors were gathered from a female donor with papillary thyroid cancer or a benign thyroid nodule (not recorded which). Some clones in this sample may be carry-over from other donors' samples. Both conserved end residues are trimmed from each CDR3.

V,CDR3
TRBV6-1,ASTRTGADGYT
TRBV30,AWSGRGWDNYGYT
TRBV27,ASSFDSRGGQY
TRBV6-2/TRBV6-3,ASSYWNSPLH
TRBV20-1,SARDAGGGGYT
TRBV5-5,ASRGPGTEQPQH
TRBV11-1,ASLSPVRGIDTQY
TRBV7-2,ASSPGLVPTYEQY
TRBV20-1,SARGPTRSVANNEQF
TRBV30,AWSVFLAGASETQY
TRBV19,ASSMLGQAYEQY
TRBV7-3,ASSKQGGTGELF
TRBV2,ASSDPGQPQH
TRBV11-2,ASSFLGQRSYNSPLH
TRBV24-1,ATSDQGDNYGYT
TRBV7-7,ASSSGVGTSGKETQY
TRBV5-1,ASSLLQGSTNEKLF
TRBV11-2,ASSLVRPLASSYEQY
TRBV5-6,ASSLNGMGNTEAF
TRBV6-5,ASSYLGQGHSYEQY
TRBV7-2,ASSLGTGKGNTIY
TRBV5-5,ASRTTGPRETQY
TRBV18,ASSPSVDSPLH
TRBV20-1,SARDPRTGNTEAF
TRBV6-4,ASSVGTSGNEQF
TRBV12-3/TRBV12-4,ASSSGSAGNTIY
TRBV7-2,ASSLAGFMYNEQF
TRBV5-1,ASSFGGGYEQY
TRBV30,AWSVGSSYT
TRBV11-2,ASSLVWGPYNEQF
TRBV10-3,AISESEQANTEAF
TRBV20-1,SANSDRGLGQPQH
TRBV6-2/TRBV6-3,ASSPVSAGVYEQY
TRBV5-1,ASSLEGPEQY
TRBV30,AWFGGHEQY
TRBV6-1,ASSLGLAGGDTQY
TRBV28,ASKRQVTEAF
TRBV28,ASSRVGVHGYT
TRBV11-1,AGSSYGGGASGELF
TRBV7-2,ASKAHGASSTDTQY
TRBV7-3,ASSFGLAGGADTQY
TRBV9,ASSVEGQGARGYT
TRBV13,ATGLAGVTGELF
TRBV18,ASSPTAYEQY
TRBV6-5,ASSYRPPGLASYNEQF
TRBV6-4,ASCSSGSGEQF
TRBV6-1,ASRRPTAGDYGYT
TRBV7-3,ASSLNPGTGGGDTQY
TRBV11-2,ASSPFGGSSYEQY
TRBV30,AWSSDGGTEAF
TRBV19,ASNSPPETQY
TRBV6-1,ASQQQRNTIY